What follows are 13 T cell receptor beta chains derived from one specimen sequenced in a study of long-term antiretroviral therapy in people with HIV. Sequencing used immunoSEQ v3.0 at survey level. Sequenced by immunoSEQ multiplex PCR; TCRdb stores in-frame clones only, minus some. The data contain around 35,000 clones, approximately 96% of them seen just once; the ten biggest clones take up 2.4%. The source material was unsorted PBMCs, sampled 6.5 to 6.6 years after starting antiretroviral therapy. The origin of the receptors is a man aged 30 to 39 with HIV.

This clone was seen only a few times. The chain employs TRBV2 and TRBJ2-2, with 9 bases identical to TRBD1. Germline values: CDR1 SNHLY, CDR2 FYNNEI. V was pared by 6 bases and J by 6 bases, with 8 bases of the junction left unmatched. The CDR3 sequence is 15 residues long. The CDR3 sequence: CASRTDRGVPGELFF. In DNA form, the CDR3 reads TGTGCCAGCAGGACCGACAGGGGGGTGCCCGGGGAGCTGTTTTTT. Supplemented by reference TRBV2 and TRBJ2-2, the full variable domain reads EPEVTQTPSHQVTQMGQEVILRCVPISNHLYFYWYRQILGQKVEFLVSFYNNEISEKSEIFDDQFSVERPDGSNFTLKIRSTKLEDSAMYFCASRTDRGVPGELFFGEGSRLTVL.

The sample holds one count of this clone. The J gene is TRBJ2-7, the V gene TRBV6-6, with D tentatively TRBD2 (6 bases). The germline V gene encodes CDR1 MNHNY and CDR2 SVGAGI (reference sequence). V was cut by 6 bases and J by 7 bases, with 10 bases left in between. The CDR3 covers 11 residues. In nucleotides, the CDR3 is TGTGCCAGCAGCCCCCGGGGGGAGCAGTACTTC. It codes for CASSPRGEQYF.

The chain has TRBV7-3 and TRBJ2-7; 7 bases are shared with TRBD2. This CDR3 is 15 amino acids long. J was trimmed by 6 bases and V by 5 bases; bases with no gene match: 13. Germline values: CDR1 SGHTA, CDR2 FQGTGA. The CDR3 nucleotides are TGTGCCAGCAGCCTCCGCGCGGCGGGAGAAGGCGAGCAGTACTTC. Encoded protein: CASSLRAAGEGEQYF.

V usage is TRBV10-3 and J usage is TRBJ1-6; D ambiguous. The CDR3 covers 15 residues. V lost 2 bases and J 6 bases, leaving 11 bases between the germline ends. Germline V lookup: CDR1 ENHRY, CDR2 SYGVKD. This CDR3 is CAISEKSRINSPLHF. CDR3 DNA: TGTGCCATCAGTGAGAAGAGCAGAATTAATTCACCCCTCCACTTT.

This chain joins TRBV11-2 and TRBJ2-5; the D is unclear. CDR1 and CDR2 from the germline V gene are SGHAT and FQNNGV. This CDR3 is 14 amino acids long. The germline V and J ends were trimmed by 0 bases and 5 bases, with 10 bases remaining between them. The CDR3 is CASSLDPLRETQYF. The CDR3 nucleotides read TGTGCCAGCAGCTTAGATCCCCTGAGGGAGACCCAGTACTTC. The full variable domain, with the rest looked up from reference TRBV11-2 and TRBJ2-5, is EAGVAQSPRYKIIEKRQSVAFWCNPISGHATLYWYQQILGQGPKLLIQFQNNGVVDDSQLPKDRFSAERLKGVDSTLKIQPAKLEDSAVYLCASSLDPLRETQYFGPGTRLLVL.

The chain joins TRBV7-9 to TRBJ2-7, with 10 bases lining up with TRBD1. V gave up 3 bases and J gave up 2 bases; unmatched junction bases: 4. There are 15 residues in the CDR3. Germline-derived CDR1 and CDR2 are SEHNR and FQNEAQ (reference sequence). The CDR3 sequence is CASSLPGQGPYEQYF. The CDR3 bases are TGTGCCAGCAGCTTGCCGGGACAGGGGCCCTACGAGCAGTACTTC.

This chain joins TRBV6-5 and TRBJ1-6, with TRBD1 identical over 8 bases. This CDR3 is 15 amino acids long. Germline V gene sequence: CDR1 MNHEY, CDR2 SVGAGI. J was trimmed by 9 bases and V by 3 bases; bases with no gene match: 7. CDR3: CASSYNRQGSSPLHF. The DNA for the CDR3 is TGTGCCAGCAGTTATAACCGACAGGGGAGTTCACCCCTCCACTTT.

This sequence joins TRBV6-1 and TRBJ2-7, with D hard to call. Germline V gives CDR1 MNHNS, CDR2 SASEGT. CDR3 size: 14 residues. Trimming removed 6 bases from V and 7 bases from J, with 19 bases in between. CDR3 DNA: TGTGCCAGCAGGGCTGCGCCCCCGACTCGTGAGCAGTACTTC. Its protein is CASRAAPPTREQYF.

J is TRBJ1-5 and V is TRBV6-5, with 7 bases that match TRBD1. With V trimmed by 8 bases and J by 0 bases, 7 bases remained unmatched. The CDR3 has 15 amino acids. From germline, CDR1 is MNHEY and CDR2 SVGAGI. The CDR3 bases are TGTGCCAGCCGGTGGGACAGAAATAGCAATCAGCCCCAGCATTTT. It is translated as CASRWDRNSNQPQHF.

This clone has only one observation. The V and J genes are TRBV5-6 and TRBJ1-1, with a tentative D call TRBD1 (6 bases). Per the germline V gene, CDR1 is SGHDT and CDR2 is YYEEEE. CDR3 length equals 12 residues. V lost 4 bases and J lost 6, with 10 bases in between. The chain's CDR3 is CASSLGAAEAFF. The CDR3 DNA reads TGTGCCAGCAGCCTGGGGGCCGCTGAAGCTTTCTTT.

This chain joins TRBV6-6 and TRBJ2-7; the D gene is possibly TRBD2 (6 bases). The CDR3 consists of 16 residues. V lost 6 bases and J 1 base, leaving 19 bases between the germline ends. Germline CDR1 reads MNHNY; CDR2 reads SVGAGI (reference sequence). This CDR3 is CASSKGLSLVSYEQYF. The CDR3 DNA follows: TGTGCCAGCAGCAAGGGACTCTCCCTCGTTTCCTACGAGCAGTACTTC.

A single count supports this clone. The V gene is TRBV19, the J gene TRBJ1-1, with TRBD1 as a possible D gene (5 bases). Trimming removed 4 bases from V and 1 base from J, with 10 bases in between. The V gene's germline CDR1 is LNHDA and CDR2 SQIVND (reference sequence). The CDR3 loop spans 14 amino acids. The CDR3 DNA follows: TGTGCCAGTAGTACGTACGGACAGAACACTGAAGCTTTCTTT. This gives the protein CASSTYGQNTEAFF.

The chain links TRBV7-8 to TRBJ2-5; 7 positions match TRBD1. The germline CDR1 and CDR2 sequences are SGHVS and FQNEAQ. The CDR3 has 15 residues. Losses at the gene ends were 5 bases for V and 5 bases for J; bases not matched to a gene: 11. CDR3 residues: CASSPPETGLETQYF. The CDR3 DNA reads TGTGCCAGCAGCCCCCCAGAGACAGGGCTGGAGACCCAGTACTTC.